Shown below are 3 T cell receptor beta chains from a single sample sequenced in a study of regulatory T cells in long-lasting Graves disease. This sample's time point: newly diagnosed GD, antithyroid drugs for less than 3 months. The TCR library used RNA extracted from PBMCs. Arm-PCR of CDR3 regions with iRepertoire HTBI primers generated TCR beta libraries. One entry per CDR3 protein results from TCRdb running MiXCR on the multiplex PCR reads. The sample holds 350,000 to 400,000 distinct CDR3 sequences, about a sixth seen once. The sample consisted of peripheral blood mononuclear cells (PBMCs), taken at new diagnosis, from a patient treated with antithyroid drugs. These receptors originate from a female donor with Graves disease.

At least ten counts were recorded for this clonotype. The CDR3 DNA reads as TGTGCCAGCAGCGCAGGGATCGGGGAGCTGTTTTTT. It is translated as CASSAGIGELFF. The chain recombines TRBV9 with TRBJ2-2; the D gene is possibly TRBD1 (5 bases). Germline V lookup: CDR1 SGDLS, CDR2 YYNGEE. There are 12 residues in the CDR3. V lost 3 bases and J lost 7, with 7 bases in between.

This clonotype was seen ten or more times. The chain is built from TRBV3-1 and TRBJ2-7, with D tentatively TRBD2 (6 bases). CDR1 and CDR2 (germline): LGHDT, YNNKEL (reference sequence). Trimming cost V 5 bases and J 2 bases, with 13 bases left between them. CDR3 length: 14 residues. DNA for the CDR3: TGTGCCAGCAGCTTTGCGGGGATAACCTACGAGCAGTACTTC. Protein: CASSFAGITYEQYF.

This clonotype was observed many times. This chain uses TRBV28 with TRBJ2-5; D perhaps matches TRBD2 (5 bases). Germline CDR1 and CDR2: MDHEN and SYDVKM. Trimming cost V 2 bases and J 8 bases, with 9 bases left between them. This CDR3 spans 12 amino acids. DNA for the CDR3: TGTGCCAGCAGTTTAAATCGGGAAACCCAGTACTTC. As protein: CASSLNRETQYF.